The rows below give T cell receptor beta chains drawn from one sample of a study. Each CDR3 protein is one row after TCRdb ran MiXCR on the RT-PCR reads. The table records fewer than 800,000 distinct CDR3 sequences, 14% of them present only once. What was sequenced was memory CD4+ T cells from blood. The receptors derive from a female donor in good health, serving as a healthy control. Both conserved end residues are part of each CDR3. A D gene is named only where the DNA matches it firmly. Some rows mark clone size as missing; the rest say once, few, many or name a class of expanded clone.

TRBJ2-1 . TRBV28 . TGTGCCAGCAGTTTTAGGAACCCATACAATGAGCAGTTCTTC CASSFRNPYNEQFF
TRBJ1-5 . TRBV20-1 . TGCAGTGCCGGTAGACAGGCCCAGCCCCAGCATTTT CSAGRQAQPQHF
TRBJ1-1 . TRBV5-1 few TGCGCCAGCAGCTTCGGGGGCCTCGGGGACACTGAAGCTTTCTTT CASSFGGLGDTEAFF
TRBJ1-2 . TRBV20-1 few TGCAGTGCTACCCACAGGAACTATGGCTACACCTTC CSATHRNYGYTF
TRBJ2-2 TRBD2 TRBV5-1 many TGCGCCAGCAGCTTGAGCGGACTAGCGGGAGGAGGGGAGCTGTTTTTT CASSLSGLAGGGELFF
TRBJ2-7 TRBD2 TRBV9 . TGTGCCAGCAGCGCTCAACCGGGACTAGCGTCGCACGAGCAGTACTTC CASSAQPGLASHEQYF
TRBJ1-5 TRBD1 TRBV7-8 . TGTGCCAGCAGCTTAGAGACAGGGGGCGGGCAGCCCCAGCATTTT CASSLETGGGQPQHF
TRBJ2-1 TRBD1 TRBV27 many TGTGCCAGCAGTTTCGGGACAGCTTACAATGAGCAGTTCTTC CASSFGTAYNEQFF
TRBJ1-2 . TRBV4-2 few TGTGCCAGCAGCCAAGGGCCGGGGGCTCCTAGTGGCTACACCTTC CASSQGPGAPSGYTF
TRBJ2-1 . TRBV5-1 . TGCGCCAGCAGCTTGATGTCAGGGGACGACAATGAGCAGTTCTTC CASSLMSGDDNEQFF
TRBJ2-5 TRBD2 TRBV7-8 few TGTGCCAGCAGCCCTCGACTAGCGCTGCCGCCAGAGACCCAGTACTTC CASSPRLALPPETQYF
TRBJ2-7 TRBD2 TRBV10-3 many TGTGCCATCAGTGAGTCGGATGGCGGTAGCGGGGACGAGCAGTACTTC CAISESDGGSGDEQYF
TRBJ1-5 . TRBV15 . TGTGCCACCGGCGGGCAGGGCAATCAGCCCCAGCATTTT CATGGQGNQPQHF
TRBJ2-5 . TRBV5-1 . TGCGCCAGCAGCATCACTGGGGGGGGCTACCAAGAGACCCAGTACTTC CASSITGGGYQETQYF
TRBJ1-6 . TRBV27 few TGTGCCAGCAGTTTCGAACAGGGATTTAATTCACCCCTCCACTTT CASSFEQGFNSPLHF
TRBJ1-2 . TRBV6-2/TRBV6-3 once TGTGCCAGCACCCCACGGACCGACTATGGCTACACCTTC CASTPRTDYGYTF
TRBJ1-2 TRBD1 TRBV5-4 . TGTGCCAGCAGCGGAACCGGGACAGAATATGGCTACACCTTC CASSGTGTEYGYTF
TRBJ2-5 . TRBV7-9 few TGTGCCAGCAGCCCCCGGACAGTCGAGACCCAGTACTTC CASSPRTVETQYF
TRBJ2-5 . TRBV15 . TGTGCCACCAGCAGAGACAGCTCCCGGGAGACCCAGTACTTC CATSRDSSRETQYF
TRBJ1-3 TRBD1 TRBV27 few TGTGCCAGCAAGAACAGGGGCGATGGGGGAAACACCATATATTTT CASKNRGDGGNTIYF
TRBJ2-2 TRBD2 TRBV7-2 many TGTGCCAGCAGCCTACAAGCGGGAGGGGTTTCCGGGGAGCTGTTTTTT CASSLQAGGVSGELFF
TRBJ2-5 . TRBV5-1 many TGCGCCAGCAGCTGGCACCGGGACGACGAAGAGACCCAGTACTTC CASSWHRDDEETQYF
TRBJ2-1 . TRBV24-1 many TGTGCCACCAGTGATTTGCAAGGGACAACTCACTACAATGAGCAGTTCTTC CATSDLQGTTHYNEQFF
TRBJ2-4 . TRBV12-3/TRBV12-4 many TGTGCCAGCAGTTTTAACATGGGTGACATTCAGTACTTC CASSFNMGDIQYF
TRBJ2-7 TRBD2 TRBV20-1 . TGCAGTGCTAGTTTGACTAGCGGGAGTTACGAGCAGTACTTC CSASLTSGSYEQYF
TRBJ2-1 TRBD1 TRBV9 few TGTGCCAGCAGCGGCCGACAGGGAAGGAATGAGCAGTTCTTC CASSGRQGRNEQFF
TRBJ2-3 TRBD1 TRBV7-9 few TGTGCCAGCAGCTACAGTCCCGGGACAGGTTACACAGATACGCAGTATTTT CASSYSPGTGYTDTQYF
TRBJ2-7 . TRBV15 few TGTGCCACCAGCAGAGATTATGGACAGTCTTACGAGCAGTACTTC CATSRDYGQSYEQYF
TRBJ1-4 . TRBV6-2/TRBV6-3 . TGTGCCAGCAGACCGGGTTCAGGAGGTGAAAAACTGTTTTTT CASRPGSGGEKLFF
TRBJ2-4 . TRBV28 few TGTGCCAGCACAGCCGCTGGATTCCTAGCCAAAAACATTCAGTACTTC CASTAAGFLAKNIQYF
TRBJ1-1 . TRBV6-1 few TGTGCCAGCAGTGATTACAATGGAAACACTGAAGCTTTCTTT CASSDYNGNTEAFF
TRBJ1-2 . TRBV28 . TGTGCCAGCAGTCAACGGGAGAGGATTGGCTACACCTTC CASSQRERIGYTF
TRBJ2-3 . TRBV11-2 few TGTGCCAGCAGCTTAGTTCTGAGAATCACAGATACGCAGTATTTT CASSLVLRITDTQYF
TRBJ1-5 . TRBV6-1 few TGTGCCAGCAGTGGGCATAGGGACCGTTTTAGCAATCAGCCCCAGCATTTT CASSGHRDRFSNQPQHF
TRBJ2-5 . TRBV10-1 . TGCGCCAGCTCAGGTCCCCTGCACCAAGAGACCCAGTACTTC CASSGPLHQETQYF
TRBJ2-5 . TRBV7-6 few TGTGCCAGCAGTTTCGCCCGGGTGGAGACCCAGTACTTC CASSFARVETQYF
TRBJ2-3 TRBD1 TRBV5-1 . TGCTCCAGCAGCAACACAGGGGGCGGGACAGATACGCAGTATTTT CSSSNTGGGTDTQYF
TRBJ2-2 . TRBV5-1 . TGCGCCAGCAGCTTGGTGGCACAGACGAACACCGGGGAGCTGTTTTTT CASSLVAQTNTGELFF
TRBJ2-1 . TRBV12-3/TRBV12-4 few TGTGCCAGCAGTTTAGATAGATGGATCCACGAGTTGGATGAGCAGTTCTTC CASSLDRWIHELDEQFF
TRBJ2-7 . TRBV27 many TGTGCCAGCAGTTTATCGGGGGTGGGTGAGCAGTACTTC CASSLSGVGEQYF
TRBJ1-1 TRBD1 TRBV6-5 few TGTGCCAGCAGCCGGGGACAGCAGAACACTGAAGCTTTCTTT CASSRGQQNTEAFF
TRBJ1-2 . TRBV29-1 few TGCAGCGTCTTAGGGCAAAACTATGGCTACACCTTC CSVLGQNYGYTF
TRBJ2-5 . TRBV7-2 . TGTGCCAGCAGCACCCGACGAGGGGAAGAGACCCAGTACTTC CASSTRRGEETQYF
TRBJ2-1 . TRBV24-1 . TGTGCCACCAGTGATCCAACCACCAGGGGCAAAGGAGAGCAGTTCTTC CATSDPTTRGKGEQFF
TRBJ2-5 TRBD1 TRBV6-2/TRBV6-3 many TGTGCCAGCCGCCGTACAGGGGACGAGACCCAGTACTTC CASRRTGDETQYF
TRBJ1-5 . TRBV5-1 few TGCGCCAGCAGCCTTCAAGGACAAACACATCAGCCCCAGCATTTT CASSLQGQTHQPQHF
TRBJ1-1 TRBD1 TRBV20-1 few TGCAGTGCTAGAGAGTTCTCAGCCGGGACAGAACACACTGAAGCTTTCTTT CSAREFSAGTEHTEAFF